This record covers a single TCR beta chain. These data originate in a study of blood T cell repertoires in COVID-19. How the authors handled the data: The assay estimated nucleated cells by amplifying reference gene primers. Sequenced by immunoSEQ multiplex PCR; TCRdb stores in-frame clones only, minus some. V and J calls and clone size are as listed in that table; D and trimming were resolved from the DNA. The sample holds over 20,000 clones, more than 85% seen once. The origin of this receptor is a man between 65 and 85 years old with active COVID-19. Sequencing used peripheral blood.

In nucleotides, the CDR3 is TGTGCCTGGAGTGTACGGTTCGGGGACAGTGTTTACCAGCAGTACTTC. It translates to CAWSVRFGDSVYQQYF. V is TRBV30 and J is TRBJ2-7, with 7 bases fitting TRBD1. Germline V gene lookup returns CDR1 GTSNPN and CDR2 SVGIG (reference sequence). The ends lost 0 bases at V and 8 bases at J; junction bases unmatched: 16. The CDR3 consists of 16 residues.